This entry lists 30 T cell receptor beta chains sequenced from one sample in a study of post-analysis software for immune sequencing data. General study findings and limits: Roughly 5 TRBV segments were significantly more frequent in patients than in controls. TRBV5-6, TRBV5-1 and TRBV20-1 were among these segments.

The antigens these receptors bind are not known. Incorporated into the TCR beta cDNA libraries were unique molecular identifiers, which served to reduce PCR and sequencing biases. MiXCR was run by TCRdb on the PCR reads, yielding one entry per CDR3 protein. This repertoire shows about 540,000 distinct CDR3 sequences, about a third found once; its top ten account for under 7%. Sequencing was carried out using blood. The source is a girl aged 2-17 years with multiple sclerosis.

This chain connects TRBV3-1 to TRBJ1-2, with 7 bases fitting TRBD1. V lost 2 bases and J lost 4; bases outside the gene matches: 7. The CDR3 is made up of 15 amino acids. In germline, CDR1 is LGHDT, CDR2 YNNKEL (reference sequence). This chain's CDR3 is CASSQSTGPFYGYTF. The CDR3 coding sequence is TGTGCCAGCAGCCAATCGACAGGGCCCTTCTATGGCTACACCTTC.

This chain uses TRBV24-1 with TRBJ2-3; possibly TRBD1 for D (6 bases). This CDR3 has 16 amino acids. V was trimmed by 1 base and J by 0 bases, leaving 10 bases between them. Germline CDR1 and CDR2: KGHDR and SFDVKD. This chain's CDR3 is CATSDFARGSTDTQYF. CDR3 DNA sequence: TGTGCCACCAGTGATTTTGCCAGGGGCAGCACAGATACGCAGTATTTT.

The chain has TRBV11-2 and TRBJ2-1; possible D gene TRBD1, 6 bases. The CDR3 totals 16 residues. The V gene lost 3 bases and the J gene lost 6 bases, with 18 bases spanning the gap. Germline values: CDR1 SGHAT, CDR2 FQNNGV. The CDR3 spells CASSFGSGAVGNEQFF. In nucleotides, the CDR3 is TGTGCCAGCAGCTTCGGGTCAGGGGCAGTGGGCAATGAGCAGTTCTTC.

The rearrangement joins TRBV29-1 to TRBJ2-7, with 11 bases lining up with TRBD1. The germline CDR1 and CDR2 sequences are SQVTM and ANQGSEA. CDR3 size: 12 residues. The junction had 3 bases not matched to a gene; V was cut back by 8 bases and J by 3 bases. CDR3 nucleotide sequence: TGCAGCCAAGGGACAGGGGGCTACGAGCAGTACTTC. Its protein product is CSQGTGGYEQYF.

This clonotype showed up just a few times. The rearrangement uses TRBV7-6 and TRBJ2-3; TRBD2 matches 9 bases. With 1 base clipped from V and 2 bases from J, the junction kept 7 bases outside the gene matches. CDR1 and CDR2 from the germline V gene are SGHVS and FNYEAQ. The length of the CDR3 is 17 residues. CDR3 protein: CASSLDGRGGLTDTQYF. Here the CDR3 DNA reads TGTGCCAGCAGCTTAGACGGGCGGGGGGGCCTCACAGATACGCAGTATTTT. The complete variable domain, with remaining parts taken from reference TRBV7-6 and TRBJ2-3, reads GAGVSQSPRYKVTKRGQDVALRCDPISGHVSLYWYRQALGQGPEFLTYFNYEAQQDKSGLPNDRFSAERPEGSISTLTIQRTEQRDSAMYRCASSLDGRGGLTDTQYFGPGTRLTVL.

The CDR3 sequence: CATSRESGLSGELFF. For the CDR3, the DNA is TGTGCCACCAGCAGAGAATCAGGGCTTAGCGGGGAGCTGTTTTTT. The rearrangement links TRBV15 to TRBJ2-2; tentative D call: TRBD1 (5 bases). CDR1 LNHNV and CDR2 YYDKDF come from the germline V gene (reference sequence). This CDR3 is built from 15 residues. Trimming stripped 0 bases from V and 7 bases from J, with 12 bases between.

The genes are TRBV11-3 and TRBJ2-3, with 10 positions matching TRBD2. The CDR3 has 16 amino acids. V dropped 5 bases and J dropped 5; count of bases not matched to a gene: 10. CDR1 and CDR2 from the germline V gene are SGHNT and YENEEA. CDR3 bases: TGTGCCAGCAGCCCGCCGGCTAGCGGGGGAGGAGATACGCAGTATTTT. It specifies CASSPPASGGGDTQYF.

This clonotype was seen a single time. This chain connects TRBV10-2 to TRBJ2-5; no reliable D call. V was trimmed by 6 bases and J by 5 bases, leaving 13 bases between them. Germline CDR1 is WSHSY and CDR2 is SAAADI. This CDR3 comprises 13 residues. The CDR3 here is CASRVGQTETQYF. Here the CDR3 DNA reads TGCGCCAGCAGGGTTGGCCAGACGGAGACCCAGTACTTC.

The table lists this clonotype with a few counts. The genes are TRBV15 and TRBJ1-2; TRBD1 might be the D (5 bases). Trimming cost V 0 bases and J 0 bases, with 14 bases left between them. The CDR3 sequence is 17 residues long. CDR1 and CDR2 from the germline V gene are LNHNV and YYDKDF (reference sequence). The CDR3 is CATSRDVVTAPNYGYTF. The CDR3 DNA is TGTGCCACCAGCAGAGATGTTGTGACAGCGCCTAACTATGGCTACACCTTC.

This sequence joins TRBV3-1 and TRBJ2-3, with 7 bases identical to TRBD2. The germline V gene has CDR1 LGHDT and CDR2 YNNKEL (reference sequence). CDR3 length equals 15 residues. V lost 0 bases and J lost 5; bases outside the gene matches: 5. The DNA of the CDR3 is TGTGCCAGCAGCCAAGATCCAACTAGCGAAGATACGCAGTATTTT. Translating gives CASSQDPTSEDTQYF.

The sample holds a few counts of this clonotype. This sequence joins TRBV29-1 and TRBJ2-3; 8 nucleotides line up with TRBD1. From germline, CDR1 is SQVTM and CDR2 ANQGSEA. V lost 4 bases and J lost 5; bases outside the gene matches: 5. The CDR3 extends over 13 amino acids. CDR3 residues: CSVARGPEDTQYF. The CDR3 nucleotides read TGCAGCGTTGCCAGGGGGCCCGAAGATACGCAGTATTTT.

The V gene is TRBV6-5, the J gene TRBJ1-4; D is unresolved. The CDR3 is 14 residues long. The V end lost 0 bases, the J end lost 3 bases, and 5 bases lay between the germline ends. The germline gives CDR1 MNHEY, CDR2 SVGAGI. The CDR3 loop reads CASSYSPSNEKLFF. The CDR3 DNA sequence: TGTGCCAGCAGTTACTCCCCCTCTAATGAAAAACTGTTTTTT.

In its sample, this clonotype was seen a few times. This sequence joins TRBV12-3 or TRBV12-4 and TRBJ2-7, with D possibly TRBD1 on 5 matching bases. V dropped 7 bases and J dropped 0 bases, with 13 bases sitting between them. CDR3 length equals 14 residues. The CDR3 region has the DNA TGTGCCAGCACCCTGACAGCGAGCTCCTACGAGCAGTACTTC. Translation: CASTLTASSYEQYF.

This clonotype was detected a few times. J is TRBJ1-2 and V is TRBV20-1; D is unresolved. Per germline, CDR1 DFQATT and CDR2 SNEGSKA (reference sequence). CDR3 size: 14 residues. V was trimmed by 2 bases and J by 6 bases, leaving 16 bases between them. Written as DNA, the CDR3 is TGCAGTGCTAGACCCACCAGGTCGAGCGATGGCTACACCTTC. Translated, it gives CSARPTRSSDGYTF.

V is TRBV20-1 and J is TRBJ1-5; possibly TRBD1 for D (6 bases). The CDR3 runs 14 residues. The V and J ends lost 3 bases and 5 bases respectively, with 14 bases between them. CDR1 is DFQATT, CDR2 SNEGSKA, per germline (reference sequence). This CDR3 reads CSASLGAEHQPQHF. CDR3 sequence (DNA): TGCAGTGCTAGTCTGGGGGCCGAACATCAGCCCCAGCATTTT.

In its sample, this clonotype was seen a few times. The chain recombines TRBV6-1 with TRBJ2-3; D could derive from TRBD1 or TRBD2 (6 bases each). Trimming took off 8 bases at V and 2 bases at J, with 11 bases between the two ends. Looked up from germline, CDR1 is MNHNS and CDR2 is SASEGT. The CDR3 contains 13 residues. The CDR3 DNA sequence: TGTGCCAGCTCCGGGGGCCACACAGATACGCAGTATTTT. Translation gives CASSGGHTDTQYF.

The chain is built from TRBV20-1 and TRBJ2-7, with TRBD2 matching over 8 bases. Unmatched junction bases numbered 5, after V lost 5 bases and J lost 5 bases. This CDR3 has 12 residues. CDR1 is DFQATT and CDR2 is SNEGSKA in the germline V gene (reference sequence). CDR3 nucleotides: TGCAGTGCTTCGGGACTAGACAACGAGCAGTACTTC. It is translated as CSASGLDNEQYF.

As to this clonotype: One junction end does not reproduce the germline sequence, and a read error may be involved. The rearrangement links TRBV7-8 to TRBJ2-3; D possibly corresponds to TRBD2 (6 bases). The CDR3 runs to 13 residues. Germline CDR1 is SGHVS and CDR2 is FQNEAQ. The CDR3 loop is CASSLGLADMQYF. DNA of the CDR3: TGTGCCAGCAGCTTAGGATTAGCGGATATGCAGTATTTT.

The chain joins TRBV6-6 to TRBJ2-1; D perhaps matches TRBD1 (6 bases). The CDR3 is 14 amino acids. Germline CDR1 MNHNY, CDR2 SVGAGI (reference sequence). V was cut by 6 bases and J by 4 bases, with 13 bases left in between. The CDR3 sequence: CASSLQGQYNEQFF. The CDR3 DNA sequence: TGTGCCAGCAGCCTCCAGGGGCAGTACAATGAGCAGTTCTTC.

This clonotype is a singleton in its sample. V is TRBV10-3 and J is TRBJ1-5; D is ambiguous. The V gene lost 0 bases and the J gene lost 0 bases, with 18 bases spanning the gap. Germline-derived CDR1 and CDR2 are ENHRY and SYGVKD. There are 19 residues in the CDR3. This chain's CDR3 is CAISESWGRQFFSNQPQHF. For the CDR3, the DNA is TGTGCCATCAGTGAGTCGTGGGGTCGACAATTCTTTAGCAATCAGCCCCAGCATTTT.

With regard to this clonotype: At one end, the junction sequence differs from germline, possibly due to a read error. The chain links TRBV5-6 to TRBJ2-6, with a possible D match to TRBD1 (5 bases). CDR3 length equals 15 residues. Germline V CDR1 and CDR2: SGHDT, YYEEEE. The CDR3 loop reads CASSSPLSGANVRTF. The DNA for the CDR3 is TGTGCCAGCAGCTCCCCACTCTCTGGGGCCAACGTCCGGACTTTC.

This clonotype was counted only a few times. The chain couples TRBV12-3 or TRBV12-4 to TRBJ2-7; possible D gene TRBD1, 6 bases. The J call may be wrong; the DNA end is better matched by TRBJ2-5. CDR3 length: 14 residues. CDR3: CASSLGRGAETQYF. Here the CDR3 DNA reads TGTGCCAGCAGTTTGGGCAGGGGAGCGGAGACCCAGTACTTC.

DNA for the CDR3: TGTGCCAGCAGCAGAAGAACAGGGGGCGGAGAGACCCAGTACTTC. It codes for CASSRRTGGGETQYF. The chain is built from TRBV7-9 and TRBJ2-5; 9 nucleotides align to TRBD1. This CDR3 is 15 amino acids long. Germline assignment: CDR1 SEHNR and CDR2 FQNEAQ (reference sequence). J gave up 4 bases and V 5 bases, and 8 bases lay outside the gene matches.

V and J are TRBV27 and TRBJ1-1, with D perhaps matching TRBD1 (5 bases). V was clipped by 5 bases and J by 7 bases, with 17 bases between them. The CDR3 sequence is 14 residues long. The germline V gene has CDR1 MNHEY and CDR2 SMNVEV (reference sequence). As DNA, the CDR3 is TGTGCCAGCAGTGGACGTAGACAGCCGGATGAAGCTTTCTTT. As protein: CASSGRRQPDEAFF.

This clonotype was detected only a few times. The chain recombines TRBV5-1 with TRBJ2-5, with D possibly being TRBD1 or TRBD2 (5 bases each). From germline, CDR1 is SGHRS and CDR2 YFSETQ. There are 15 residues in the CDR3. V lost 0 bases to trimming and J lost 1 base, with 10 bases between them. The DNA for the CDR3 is TGCGCCAGCAGCTTGGATTCGGGACCCCAAGAGACCCAGTACTTC. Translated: CASSLDSGPQETQYF.

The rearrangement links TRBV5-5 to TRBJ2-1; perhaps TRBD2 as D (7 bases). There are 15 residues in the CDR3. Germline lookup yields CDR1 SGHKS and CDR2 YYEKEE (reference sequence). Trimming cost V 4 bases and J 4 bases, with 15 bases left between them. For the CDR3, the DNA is TGTGCCAGCAGCGAAAGGGGGGGCTCGTACAATGAGCAGTTCTTC. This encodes CASSERGGSYNEQFF. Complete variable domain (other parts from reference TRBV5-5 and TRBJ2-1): DAGVTQSPTHLIKTRGQQVTLRCSPISGHKSVSWYQQVLGQGPQFIFQYYEKEERGRGNFPDRFSARQFPNYSSELNVNALLLGDSALYLCASSERGGSYNEQFFGPGTRLTVL.

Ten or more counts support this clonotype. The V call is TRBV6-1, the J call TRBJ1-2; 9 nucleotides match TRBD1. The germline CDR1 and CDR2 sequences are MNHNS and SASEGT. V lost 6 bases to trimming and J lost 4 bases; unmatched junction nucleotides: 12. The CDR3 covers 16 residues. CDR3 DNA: TGTGCCAGCAGCCAAACGGGGACAGGGTATGGCTATGGCTACACCTTC. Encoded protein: CASSQTGTGYGYGYTF.

The CDR3 loop reads CASSISAGPYEQYF. In DNA form, the CDR3 reads TGTGCCAGTAGTATCTCGGCGGGGCCCTACGAGCAGTACTTC. V usage is TRBV19 and J usage is TRBJ2-7; possibly TRBD2 for D (6 bases). V was cut by 3 bases and J by 2 bases, with 11 bases left in between. Germline assignment: CDR1 LNHDA and CDR2 SQIVND (reference sequence). The CDR3 has 14 residues. The complete variable domain, with remaining parts taken from reference TRBV19 and TRBJ2-7, reads DGGITQSPKYLFRKEGQNVTLSCEQNLNHDAMYWYRQDPGQGLRLIYYSQIVNDFQKGDIAEGYSVSREKKESFPLTVTSAQKNPTAFYLCASSISAGPYEQYFGPGTRLTVT.

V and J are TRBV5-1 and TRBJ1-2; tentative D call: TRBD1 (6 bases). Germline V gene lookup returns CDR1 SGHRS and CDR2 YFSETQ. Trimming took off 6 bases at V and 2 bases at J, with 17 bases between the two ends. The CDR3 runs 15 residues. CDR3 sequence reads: CASTLGGRGNYGYTF. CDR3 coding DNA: TGCGCCAGCACCCTTGGGGGCAGGGGCAACTATGGCTACACCTTC.

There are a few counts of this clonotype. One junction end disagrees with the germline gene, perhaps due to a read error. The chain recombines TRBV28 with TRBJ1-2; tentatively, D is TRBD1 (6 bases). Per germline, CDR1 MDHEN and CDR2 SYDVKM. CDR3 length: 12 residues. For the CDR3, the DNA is TGTGCCAGCAGTGGGGACATCTATGACTACACCTTC. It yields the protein CASSGDIYDYTF.